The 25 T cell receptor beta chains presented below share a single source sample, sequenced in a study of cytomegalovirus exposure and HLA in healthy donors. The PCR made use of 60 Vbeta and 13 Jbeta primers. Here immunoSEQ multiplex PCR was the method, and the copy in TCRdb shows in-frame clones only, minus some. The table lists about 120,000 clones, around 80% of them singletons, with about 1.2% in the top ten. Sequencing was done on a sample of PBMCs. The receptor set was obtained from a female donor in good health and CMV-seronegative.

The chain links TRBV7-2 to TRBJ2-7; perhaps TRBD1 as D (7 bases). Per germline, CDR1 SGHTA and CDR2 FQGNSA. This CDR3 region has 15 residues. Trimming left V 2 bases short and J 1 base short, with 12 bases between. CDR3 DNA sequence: TGTGCCAGCAGCTTAAGGCGGGACAGTTCCTACGAGCAGTACTTC. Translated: CASSLRRDSSYEQYF.

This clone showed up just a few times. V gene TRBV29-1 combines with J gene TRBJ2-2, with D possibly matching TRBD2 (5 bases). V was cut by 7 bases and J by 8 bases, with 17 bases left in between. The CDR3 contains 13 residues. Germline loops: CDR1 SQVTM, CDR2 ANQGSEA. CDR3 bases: TGCAGCGCAGGAGGCCGGGCGGCAGGGGAGCTGTTTTTT. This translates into CSAGGRAAGELFF.

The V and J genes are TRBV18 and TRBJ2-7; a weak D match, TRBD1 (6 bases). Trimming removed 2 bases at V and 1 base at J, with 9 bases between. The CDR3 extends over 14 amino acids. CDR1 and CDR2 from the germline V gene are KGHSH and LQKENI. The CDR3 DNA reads TGTGCCAGCTCACCAAGTGACAGGTCCTACGAGCAGTACTTC. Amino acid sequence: CASSPSDRSYEQYF.

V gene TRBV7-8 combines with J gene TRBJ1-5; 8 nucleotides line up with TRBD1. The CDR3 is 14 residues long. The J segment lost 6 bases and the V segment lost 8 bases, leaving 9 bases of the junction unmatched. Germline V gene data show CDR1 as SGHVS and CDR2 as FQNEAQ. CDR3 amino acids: CASGDRGGIQPQHF. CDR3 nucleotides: TGTGCCAGCGGCGACAGGGGAGGAATTCAGCCCCAGCATTTT. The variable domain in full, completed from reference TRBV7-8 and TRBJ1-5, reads GAGVSQSPRYKVAKRGQDVALRCDPISGHVSLFWYQQALGQGPEFLTYFQNEAQLDKSGLPSDRFFAERPEGSVSTLKIQRTQQEDSAVYLCASGDRGGIQPQHFGDGTRLSIL.

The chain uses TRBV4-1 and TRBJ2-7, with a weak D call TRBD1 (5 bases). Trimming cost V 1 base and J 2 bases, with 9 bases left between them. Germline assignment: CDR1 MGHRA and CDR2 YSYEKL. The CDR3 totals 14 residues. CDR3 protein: CASSQVQGTYEQYF. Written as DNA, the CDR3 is TGCGCCAGCAGCCAAGTGCAGGGTACCTACGAGCAGTACTTC.

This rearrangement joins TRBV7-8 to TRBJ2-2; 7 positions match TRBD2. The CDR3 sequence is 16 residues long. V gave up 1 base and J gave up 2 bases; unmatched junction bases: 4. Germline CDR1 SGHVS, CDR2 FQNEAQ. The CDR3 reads CASSLGGLTNTGELFF. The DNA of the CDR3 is TGTGCCAGCAGCTTAGGGGGACTAACAAACACCGGGGAGCTGTTTTTT.

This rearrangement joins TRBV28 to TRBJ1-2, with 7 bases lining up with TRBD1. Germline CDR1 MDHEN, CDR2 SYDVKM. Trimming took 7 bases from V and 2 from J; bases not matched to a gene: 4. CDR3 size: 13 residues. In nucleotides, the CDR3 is TGTGCCAGCATTACGGACAGGAACTATGGCTACACCTTC. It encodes CASITDRNYGYTF.

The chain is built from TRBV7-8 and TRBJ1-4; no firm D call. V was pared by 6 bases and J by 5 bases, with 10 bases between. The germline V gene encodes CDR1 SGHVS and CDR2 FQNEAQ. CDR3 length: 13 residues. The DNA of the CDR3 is TGTGCCAGCAGTCGGCGGAGAAATGAAAAACTGTTTTTT. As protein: CASSRRRNEKLFF.

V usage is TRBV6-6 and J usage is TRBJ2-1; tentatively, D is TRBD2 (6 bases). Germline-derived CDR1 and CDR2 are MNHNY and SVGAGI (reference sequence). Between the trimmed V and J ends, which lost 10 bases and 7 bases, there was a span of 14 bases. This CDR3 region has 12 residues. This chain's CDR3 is CATLGGANEQFF. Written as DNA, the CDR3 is TGTGCCACTTTGGGGGGAGCGAATGAGCAGTTCTTC.

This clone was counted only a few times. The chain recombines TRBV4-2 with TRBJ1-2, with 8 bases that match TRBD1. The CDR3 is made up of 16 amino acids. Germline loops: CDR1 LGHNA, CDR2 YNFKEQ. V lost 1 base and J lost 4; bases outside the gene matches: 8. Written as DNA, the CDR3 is TGTGCCAGCAGCCAAGTTGGGGGACAGGTGGGCTATGGCTACACCTTC. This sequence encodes CASSQVGGQVGYGYTF.

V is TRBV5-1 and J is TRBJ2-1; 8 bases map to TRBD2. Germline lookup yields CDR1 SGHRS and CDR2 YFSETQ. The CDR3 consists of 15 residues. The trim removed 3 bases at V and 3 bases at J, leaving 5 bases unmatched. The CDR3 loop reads CASSSIAGSYNEQFF. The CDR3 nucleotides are TGCGCCAGCAGCTCCATAGCGGGGAGCTACAATGAGCAGTTCTTC.

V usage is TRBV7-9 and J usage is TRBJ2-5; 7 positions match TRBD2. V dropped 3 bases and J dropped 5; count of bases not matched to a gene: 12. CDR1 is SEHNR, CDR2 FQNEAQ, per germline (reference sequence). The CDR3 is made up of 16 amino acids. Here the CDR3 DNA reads TGTGCCAGCAGCTTTTCCCCAGGGCGGGGGACGGAGACCCAGTACTTC. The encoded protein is CASSFSPGRGTETQYF.

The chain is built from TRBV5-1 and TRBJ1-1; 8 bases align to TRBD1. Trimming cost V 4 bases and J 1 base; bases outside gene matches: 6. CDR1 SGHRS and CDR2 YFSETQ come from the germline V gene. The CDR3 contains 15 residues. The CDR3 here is CASSIRTGQNTEAFF. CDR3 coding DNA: TGCGCCAGCAGCATACGGACAGGGCAGAACACTGAAGCTTTCTTT.

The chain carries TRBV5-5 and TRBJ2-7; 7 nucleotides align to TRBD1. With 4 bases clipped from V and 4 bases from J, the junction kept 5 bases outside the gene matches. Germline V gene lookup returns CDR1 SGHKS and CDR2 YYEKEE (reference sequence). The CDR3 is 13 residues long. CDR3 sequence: CASSAPGQYEQYF. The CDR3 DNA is TGTGCCAGCAGCGCACCGGGACAGTACGAGCAGTACTTC.

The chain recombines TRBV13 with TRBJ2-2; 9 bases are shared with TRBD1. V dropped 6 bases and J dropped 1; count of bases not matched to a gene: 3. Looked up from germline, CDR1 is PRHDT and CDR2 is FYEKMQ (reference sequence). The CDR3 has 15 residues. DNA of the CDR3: TGTGCCAGCAGTACGGGACAGGGGAACACCGGGGAGCTGTTTTTT. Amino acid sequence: CASSTGQGNTGELFF.

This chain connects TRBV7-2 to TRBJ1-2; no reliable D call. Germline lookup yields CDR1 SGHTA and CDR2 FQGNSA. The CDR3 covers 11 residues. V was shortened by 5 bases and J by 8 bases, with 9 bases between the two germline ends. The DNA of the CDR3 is TGTGCCAGCAGCGAAGCCTGGGGCTACACCTTC. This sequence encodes CASSEAWGYTF.

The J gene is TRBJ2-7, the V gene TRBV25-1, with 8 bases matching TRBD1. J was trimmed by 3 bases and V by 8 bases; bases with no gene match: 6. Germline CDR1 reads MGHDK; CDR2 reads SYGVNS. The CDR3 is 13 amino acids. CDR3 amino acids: CASQDRAIYEQYF. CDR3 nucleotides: TGTGCCAGCCAGGACAGGGCTATCTACGAGCAGTACTTC.

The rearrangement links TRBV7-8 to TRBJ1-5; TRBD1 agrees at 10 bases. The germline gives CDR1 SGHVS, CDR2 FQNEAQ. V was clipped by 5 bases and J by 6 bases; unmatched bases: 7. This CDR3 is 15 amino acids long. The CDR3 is CASSDGTGEFQPQHF. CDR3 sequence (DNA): TGTGCCAGCAGCGACGGGACAGGGGAATTTCAGCCCCAGCATTTT. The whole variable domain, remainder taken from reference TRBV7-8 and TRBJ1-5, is GAGVSQSPRYKVAKRGQDVALRCDPISGHVSLFWYQQALGQGPEFLTYFQNEAQLDKSGLPSDRFFAERPEGSVSTLKIQRTQQEDSAVYLCASSDGTGEFQPQHFGDGTRLSIL.

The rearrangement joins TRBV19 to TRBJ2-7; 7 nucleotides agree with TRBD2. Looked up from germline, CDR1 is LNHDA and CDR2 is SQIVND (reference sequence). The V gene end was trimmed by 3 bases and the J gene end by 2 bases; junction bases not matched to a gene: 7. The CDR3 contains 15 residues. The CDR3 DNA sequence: TGTGCCAGTAGTATTCAGGCGGGAGCCGCCTACGAGCAGTACTTC. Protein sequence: CASSIQAGAAYEQYF.

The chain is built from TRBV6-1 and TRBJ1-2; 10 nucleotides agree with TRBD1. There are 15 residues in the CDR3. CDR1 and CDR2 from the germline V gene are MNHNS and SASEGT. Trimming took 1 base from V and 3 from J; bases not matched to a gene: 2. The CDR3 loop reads CASSEGTGGYYGYTF. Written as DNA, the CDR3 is TGTGCCAGCAGTGAAGGGACAGGGGGGTACTATGGCTACACCTTC.

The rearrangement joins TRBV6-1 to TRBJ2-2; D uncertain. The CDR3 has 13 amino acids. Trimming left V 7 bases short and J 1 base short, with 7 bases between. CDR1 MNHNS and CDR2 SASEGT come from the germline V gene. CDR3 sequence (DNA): TGTGCCAGCATTGACCAGAACACCGGGGAGCTGTTTTTT. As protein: CASIDQNTGELFF.

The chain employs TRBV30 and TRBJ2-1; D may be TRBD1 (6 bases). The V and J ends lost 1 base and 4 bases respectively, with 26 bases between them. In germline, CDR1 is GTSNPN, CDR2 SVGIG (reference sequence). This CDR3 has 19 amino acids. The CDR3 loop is CAWSGRQETEKSIYNEQFF. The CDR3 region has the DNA TGTGCCTGGAGTGGGAGACAGGAAACCGAAAAGTCCATTTACAATGAGCAGTTCTTC. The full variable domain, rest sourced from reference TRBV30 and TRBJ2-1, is SQTIHQWPATLVQPVGSPLSLECTVEGTSNPNLYWYRQAAGRGLQLLFYSVGIGQISSEVPQNLSASRPQDRQFILSSKKLLLSDSGFYLCAWSGRQETEKSIYNEQFFGPGTRLTVL.

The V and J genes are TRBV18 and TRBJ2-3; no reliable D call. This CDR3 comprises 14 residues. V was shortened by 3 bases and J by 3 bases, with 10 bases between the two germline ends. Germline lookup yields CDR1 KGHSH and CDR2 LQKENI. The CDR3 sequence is CASSPEYVTDTQYF. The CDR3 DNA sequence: TGTGCCAGCTCACCGGAGTACGTAACAGATACGCAGTATTTT.

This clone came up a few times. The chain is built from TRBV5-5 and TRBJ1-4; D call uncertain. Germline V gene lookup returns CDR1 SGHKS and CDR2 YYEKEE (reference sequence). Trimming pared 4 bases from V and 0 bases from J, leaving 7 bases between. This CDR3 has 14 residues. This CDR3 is CASSQEATNEKLFF. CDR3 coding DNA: TGTGCCAGCAGCCAGGAGGCAACTAATGAAAAACTGTTTTTT.

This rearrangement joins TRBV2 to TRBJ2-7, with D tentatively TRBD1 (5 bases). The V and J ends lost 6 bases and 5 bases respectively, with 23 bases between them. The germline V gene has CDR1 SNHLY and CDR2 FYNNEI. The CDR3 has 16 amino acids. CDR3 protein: CASRTARGQGKDEQYF. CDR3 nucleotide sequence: TGTGCCAGCAGGACGGCCCGTGGGCAGGGTAAGGACGAGCAGTACTTC.